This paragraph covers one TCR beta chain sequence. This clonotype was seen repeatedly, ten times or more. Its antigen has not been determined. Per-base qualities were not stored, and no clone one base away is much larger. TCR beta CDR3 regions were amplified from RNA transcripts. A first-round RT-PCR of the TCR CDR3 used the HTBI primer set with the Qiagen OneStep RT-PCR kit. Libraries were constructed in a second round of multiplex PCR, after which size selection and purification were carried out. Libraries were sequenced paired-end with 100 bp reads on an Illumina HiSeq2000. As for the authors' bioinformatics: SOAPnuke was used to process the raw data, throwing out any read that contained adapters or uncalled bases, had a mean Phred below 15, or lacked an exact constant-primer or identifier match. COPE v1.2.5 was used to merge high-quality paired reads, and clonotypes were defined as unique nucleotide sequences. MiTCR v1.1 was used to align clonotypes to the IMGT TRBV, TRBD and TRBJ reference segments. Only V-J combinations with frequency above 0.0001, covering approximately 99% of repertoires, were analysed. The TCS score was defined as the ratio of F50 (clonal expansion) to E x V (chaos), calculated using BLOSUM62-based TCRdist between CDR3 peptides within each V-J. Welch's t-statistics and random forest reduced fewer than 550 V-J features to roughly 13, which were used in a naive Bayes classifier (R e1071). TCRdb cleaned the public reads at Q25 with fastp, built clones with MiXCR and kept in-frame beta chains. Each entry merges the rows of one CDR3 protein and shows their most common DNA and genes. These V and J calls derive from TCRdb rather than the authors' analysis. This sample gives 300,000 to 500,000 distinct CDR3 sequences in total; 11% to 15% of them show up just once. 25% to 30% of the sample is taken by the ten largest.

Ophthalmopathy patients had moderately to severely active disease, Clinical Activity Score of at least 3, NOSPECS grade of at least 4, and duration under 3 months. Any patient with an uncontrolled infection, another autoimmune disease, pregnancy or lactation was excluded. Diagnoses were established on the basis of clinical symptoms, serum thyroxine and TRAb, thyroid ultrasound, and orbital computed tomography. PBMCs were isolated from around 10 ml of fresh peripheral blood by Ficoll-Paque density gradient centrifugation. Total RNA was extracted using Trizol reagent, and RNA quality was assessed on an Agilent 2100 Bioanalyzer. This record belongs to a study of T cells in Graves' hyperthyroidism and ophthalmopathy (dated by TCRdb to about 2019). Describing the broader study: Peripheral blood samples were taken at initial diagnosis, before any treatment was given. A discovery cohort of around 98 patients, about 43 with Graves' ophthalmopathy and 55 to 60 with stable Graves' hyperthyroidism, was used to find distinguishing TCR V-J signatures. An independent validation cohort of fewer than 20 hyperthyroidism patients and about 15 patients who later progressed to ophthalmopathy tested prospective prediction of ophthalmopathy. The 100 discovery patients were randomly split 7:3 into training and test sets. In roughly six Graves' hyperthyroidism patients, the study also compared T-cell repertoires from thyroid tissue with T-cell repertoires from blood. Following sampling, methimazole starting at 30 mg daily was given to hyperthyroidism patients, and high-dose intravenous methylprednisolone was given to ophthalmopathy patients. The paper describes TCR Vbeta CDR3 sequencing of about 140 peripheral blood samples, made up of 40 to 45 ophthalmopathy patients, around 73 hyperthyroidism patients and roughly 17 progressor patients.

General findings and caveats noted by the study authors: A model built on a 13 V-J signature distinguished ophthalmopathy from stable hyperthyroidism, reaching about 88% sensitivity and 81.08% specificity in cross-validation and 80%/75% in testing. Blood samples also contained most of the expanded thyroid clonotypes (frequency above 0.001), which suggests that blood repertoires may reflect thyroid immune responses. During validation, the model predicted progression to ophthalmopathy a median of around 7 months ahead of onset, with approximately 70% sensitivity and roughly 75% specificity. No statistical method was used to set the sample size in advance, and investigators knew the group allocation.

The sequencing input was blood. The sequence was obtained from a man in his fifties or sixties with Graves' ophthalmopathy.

The CDR3 protein is CASRTDRNTEAFF. The nucleotide sequence reads TGTGCCAGCAGAACGGACAGGAACACTGAAGCTTTCTTT. The V gene is TRBV6-1 and the J gene is TRBJ1-1, with TRBD1 tentatively as D gene (6 bases match). The CDR3, from cysteine to phenylalanine, totals 13 residues. Of all the DNA, just the CDR3 is kept, 39 bases in frame from base 1. The trim is 6 bases for V and 1 base for J, with a gap of 9 bases between the germline ends. Per the germline V gene, MNHNS is the CDR1 and SASEGT is the CDR2.